This T cell receptor beta chain came from a study of Ad26.COV2.S vaccination and SARS-CoV-2 variants. Deletions cut 6 bases from V and 0 bases from J, with 9 bases between. Per germline, CDR1 MDHEN and CDR2 SYDVKM. CDR3 length equals 14 residues. Data came from immunoSEQ multiplex PCR; TCRdb stores just in-frame clones and leaves some out. The sample holds about 280,000 clones, more than 75% seen once. Treatment here: roughly 20 received Ad26.COV2.S at low or high dose, single or two shots; roughly five received placebo; per-sample allocation not given. Specimen acquisition occurred on day 63 following the initial vaccine or placebo injection.

The chain has TRBV28 and TRBJ2-4; tentatively, D is TRBD1 (6 bases). The input for sequencing was peripheral blood, taken in a trial of Ad26.COV2.S vaccine versus placebo. The sequence was obtained from a person between 18 and 65 years old who received the Ad26.COV2.S COVID-19 vaccine or a placebo. CDR3 DNA sequence: TGTGCCAGCAGCGTGACAGGAGCCAAAAACATTCAGTACTTC. Amino acids: CASSVTGAKNIQYF.